This T cell receptor beta chain was recorded in a study of patients and donors after allogeneic stem cell transplantation. This clonotype was counted only a few times. TCRdb recomputed calls from the RT-PCR reads with MiXCR, one row per CDR3 protein. The sample has about 40,000 distinct CDR3 sequences, about 30% seen once. The V and J ends lost 10 bases and 6 bases, in that order; junction bases with no gene match: 7. CDR3 size: 12 residues. The germline V gene has CDR1 MNHEY and CDR2 SMNVEV (reference sequence). The source is a human donor who was either an allogeneic HSCT recipient or a stem cell or donor lymphocyte infusion donor (not recorded which). It is not recorded whose cells these are; they may come from a transplant donor. The chain combines TRBV27 with TRBJ1-1; 8 nucleotides match TRBD1. The sample comprised blood, either unsorted or a sorted T cell fraction (not recorded which). CDR3 in amino acids: CANFDRGAEAFF. CDR3 DNA sequence: TGTGCCAATTTCGACAGGGGTGCTGAAGCTTTCTTT.